A single sample gave rise to the 15 T cell receptor beta chains below, sequenced in a study of blood T cell repertoires in COVID-19. Profiled with immunoSEQ multiplex PCR; TCRdb holds only in-frame clones, not every one. Of 150,000 to 200,000 clones in the sample, 87% were seen once. Input material: peripheral blood. These receptors originate from a woman in her seventies with COVID-19, enrolled during active disease.

The CDR3 bases are TGTGCCTGGAGTGTACGCAGGGTGGGGGAGCAGTACTTC. This sequence encodes CAWSVRRVGEQYF. The V gene is TRBV30, the J gene TRBJ2-7, with D perhaps TRBD1 (5 bases). The V gene's germline CDR1 is GTSNPN and CDR2 SVGIG (reference sequence). The CDR3 covers 13 residues. The V end lost 0 bases, the J end lost 7 bases, and 13 bases lay between the germline ends.

The chain uses TRBV6-2 or TRBV6-3 and TRBJ2-1; 10 bases map to TRBD2. The germline CDR1 and CDR2 sequences are MNHEY and SVGEGT. This CDR3 is built from 16 residues. J gave up 5 bases and V 0 bases, and 4 bases lay outside the gene matches. The CDR3 protein is CASSYSLAGVDNEQFF. CDR3 bases: TGTGCCAGCAGTTACTCTCTAGCGGGAGTTGACAATGAGCAGTTCTTC.

The chain uses TRBV30 and TRBJ2-1, with a weak D call TRBD1 (5 bases). The CDR3 contains 14 residues. The V and J ends lost 1 base and 1 base respectively, with 8 bases between them. Germline V lookup: CDR1 GTSNPN, CDR2 SVGIG (reference sequence). CDR3 sequence (DNA): TGTGCCTGGAGTGAAGGGGAATCCTACAATGAGCAGTTCTTC. Its translation is CAWSEGESYNEQFF.

V usage is TRBV5-5 and J usage is TRBJ1-4, with a possible D match to TRBD1 (6 bases). The V gene's germline CDR1 is SGHKS and CDR2 YYEKEE (reference sequence). The CDR3 has 15 amino acids. Between the trimmed V and J ends, which lost 4 bases and 7 bases, there was a span of 17 bases. The CDR3 sequence is CASSTTQGWGEKLFF. For the CDR3, the DNA is TGTGCCAGCAGCACTACACAGGGTTGGGGTGAAAAACTGTTTTTT.

The chain has TRBV2 and TRBJ2-5; 10 nucleotides agree with TRBD2. The length of the CDR3 is 16 residues. Trimming at V came to 3 bases and at J to 4 bases, leaving 8 bases not matched to a gene. Germline assignment: CDR1 SNHLY and CDR2 FYNNEI. The CDR3 sequence: CASSEASGRRGETQYF. The CDR3 nucleotides read TGTGCCAGCAGTGAGGCTAGCGGGAGACGAGGAGAGACCCAGTACTTC.

Comments on this clone: The sample holds other DNA sequences that translate to the same CDR3. This chain links TRBV5-4 with TRBJ1-1, with D possibly TRBD1 on 5 matching bases. Trimming stripped 2 bases from V and 1 base from J, with 9 bases between. This CDR3 contains 14 residues. CDR1 is SGHNT, CDR2 YYREEE, per germline (reference sequence). The CDR3 is CASSFTGGNTEAFF. The CDR3 DNA is TGTGCCAGCAGCTTTACAGGTGGGAACACTGAAGCTTTCTTT.

J is TRBJ1-5 and V is TRBV15; 9 nucleotides agree with TRBD1. The J segment lost 7 bases and the V segment lost 4 bases, leaving 8 bases of the junction unmatched. CDR3 length: 15 residues. Per germline, CDR1 LNHNV and CDR2 YYDKDF (reference sequence). In nucleotides, the CDR3 is TGTGCCACCAGCACAAAACAGGGGGCGAAGCAGCCCCAGCATTTT. Translated, it gives CATSTKQGAKQPQHF.

The count of this clone is one. The gene calls are TRBV27 and TRBJ1-6, with TRBD1 as a possible D gene (6 bases). The germline V gene encodes CDR1 MNHEY and CDR2 SMNVEV (reference sequence). The CDR3 has 17 amino acids. Trimming took 5 bases from V and 0 from J, leaving 14 bases between them. The CDR3 bases are TGTGCCAGCAGTCCGCTGACAGGTAGCTCCTATAATTCACCCCTCCACTTT. Protein sequence: CASSPLTGSSYNSPLHF.

The chain has TRBV4-1 and TRBJ2-5; 9 bases align to TRBD2. This CDR3 is 17 amino acids long. V was pared by 3 bases and J by 4 bases, with 12 bases of the junction left unmatched. Germline-derived CDR1 and CDR2 are MGHRA and YSYEKL. The CDR3, as DNA: TGCGCCAGCAGCCATCTTGGGCGGAGACTAGCGGCAGAGACCCAGTACTTC. This translates into CASSHLGRRLAAETQYF.

The chain recombines TRBV11-3 with TRBJ2-3, with TRBD1 identical over 8 bases. In germline, CDR1 is SGHNT, CDR2 YENEEA. Trimming at V came to 4 bases and at J to 10 bases, leaving 7 bases not matched to a gene. CDR3 length equals 13 residues. This chain's CDR3 is CASSWTGSRAQYF. The CDR3 coding sequence is TGTGCCAGCAGCTGGACAGGGTCGCGCGCGCAGTATTTT.

The rearrangement joins TRBV9 to TRBJ1-1, with D possibly being TRBD1 (6 bases). V lost 4 bases and J 2 bases, leaving 15 bases between the germline ends. This CDR3 has 15 amino acids. Germline assignment: CDR1 SGDLS and CDR2 YYNGEE. The CDR3 nucleotides read TGTGCCAGCAGCCTCTTGGGCAGGGGCAACACTGAAGCTTTCTTT. This sequence encodes CASSLLGRGNTEAFF.

The V and J genes are TRBV3-1 (or the pseudogene TRBV3-2) and TRBJ2-3; 9 bases match TRBD2. The J segment lost 8 bases and the V segment lost 4 bases, leaving 10 bases of the junction unmatched. Germline loops: CDR1 LGHDT, CDR2 YNNKEL (reference sequence). This CDR3 region has 15 residues. The CDR3 nucleotides are TGTGCCAGCAGCCCTAGCGGGAAGCCATTAGGTACGCAGTATTTT. It is translated as CASSPSGKPLGTQYF.

The V and J genes are TRBV19 and TRBJ1-2; TRBD1 aligns across 8 bases. The CDR3 runs to 17 residues. The germline V gene encodes CDR1 LNHDA and CDR2 SQIVND (reference sequence). V gave up 5 bases and J gave up 0 bases; unmatched junction bases: 11. The CDR3 sequence is CASSSGRQGASNYGYTF. The CDR3 DNA reads as TGTGCCAGTAGTTCAGGACGTCAGGGGGCTTCTAACTATGGCTACACCTTC.

The chain couples TRBV15 to TRBJ2-7; 9 bases fit TRBD1. The CDR3 length is 15 residues. The germline V gene has CDR1 LNHNV and CDR2 YYDKDF (reference sequence). J was trimmed by 1 base and V by 2 bases; bases with no gene match: 3. CDR3 region: CATSRSQGASYEQYF. The CDR3, as DNA: TGTGCCACCAGCAGATCACAGGGGGCGTCCTACGAGCAGTACTTC.

The chain combines TRBV6-5 with TRBJ2-7, with 7 positions matching TRBD1. The CDR3 sequence is 13 residues long. The V segment lost 6 bases and the J segment 6 bases; nucleotides outside the gene matches: 8. Germline V lookup: CDR1 MNHEY, CDR2 SVGAGI. The CDR3 DNA follows: TGTGCCAGCAGCTTAACTAACAGGGGCGAGCAGTACTTC. As protein: CASSLTNRGEQYF.